Sequencing of this T cell receptor (beta chain) was carried out in a study of response to subunit inactivated influenza vaccine. General study points: A suggestion made by the authors is that each seasonal influenza vaccination recruits few new T cells.

This clonotype showed up just a few times. The antigen is undetermined. From the RT-PCR reads, TCRdb called clonotypes with MiXCR, one entry per CDR3 protein. The table has more than 450,000 distinct CDR3 sequences, approximately 10% seen once. CDR1 and CDR2 from the germline V gene are ENHRY and SYGVKD. The CDR3 consists of 13 residues. The V and J ends lost 4 bases and 0 bases respectively, with 5 bases between them. These records were also assigned to another study, of T cells expressing NK-cell markers. That study reports: A 5'RACE template switching approach incorporating UMIs was used to make TCR beta cDNA. Among the experiments, several used an anti-gamma-delta TCR antibody to restrict sorting to alpha-beta TCR T cells.

The receptor comes from a man over 45 who received an inactivated influenza vaccine. The gene calls are TRBV10-3 and TRBJ2-3; D is ambiguous. The source was PBMCs from blood, collected on the day of vaccination. The CDR3 DNA sequence: TGTGCCATCAGTGCCCCTAGCACAGATACGCAGTATTTT. Encoded protein: CAISAPSTDTQYF.